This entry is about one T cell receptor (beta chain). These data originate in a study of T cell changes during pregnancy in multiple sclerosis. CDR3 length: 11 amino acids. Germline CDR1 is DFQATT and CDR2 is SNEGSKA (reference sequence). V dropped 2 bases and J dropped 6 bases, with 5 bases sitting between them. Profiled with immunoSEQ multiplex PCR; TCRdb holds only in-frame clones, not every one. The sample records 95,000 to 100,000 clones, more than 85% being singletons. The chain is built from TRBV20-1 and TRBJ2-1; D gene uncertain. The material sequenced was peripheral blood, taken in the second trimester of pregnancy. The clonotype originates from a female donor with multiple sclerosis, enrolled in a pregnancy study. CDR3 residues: CSARLVNEQFF. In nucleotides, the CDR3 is TGCAGTGCTAGACTAGTCAATGAGCAGTTCTTC.